The present entry profiles one T cell receptor beta chain with its context. The antigen it binds to is not known. Nothing much larger sits one base from this clone, and base qualities are not available. Spanning cysteine to phenylalanine, the CDR3 consists of 15 amino acids. CDR3 DNA only is kept here, 45 bases in frame from base 1. V sheds 3 bases and J sheds 3 bases, leaving 14 bases between their ends. CDR1 and CDR2 are drawn from the germline V gene (reference sequence): SEHNR, FQNEAQ. This sample stems from a study of cytomegalovirus exposure and HLA in healthy donors (dated by TCRdb to the late 2010s). Some background on the complete study: An earlier analysis of several hundred of the donors reported 250 to 300 Gb of sequence data and some 100 million unique TCR beta sequences from roughly 180 million T cells. The T cell repertoires of under 700 subjects were profiled by immunosequencing and related to cytomegalovirus serostatus. High-throughput TCR immunosequencing, statistical association of individual TCRs with disease status, and machine learning were combined to predict cytomegalovirus infection status. In a later analysis, previously published TCR beta repertoires from fewer than 750 donors were re-analyzed and high-resolution HLA genotyping was added so that TCR occurrence patterns could be studied. Both class I and class II loci were covered by HLA typing, at four-digit resolution. The number of donors typed differed by locus, with about 629-630 for A, B, C, DRB1 and DQB1, around 500 for DQA1, approximately 570 for DPA1, and 472 for DPB1. In a later genetic analysis, genome-wide SNP genotypes for about three fifths of the roughly 670 donors were used, and that subset was treated as a discovery cohort. The genetic ancestry cluster associated with self-reported Caucasian donors included around four fifths of the 398 genotyped donors. Among some 400 genotyped donors of the cohort, an average of around 240,000 unique TCR beta nucleotide sequences was sequenced per donor, of which roughly 17% were non-productive. About 300 gigabases of sequencing data and approximately 85 million unique TCR sequences were included in an early release covering around 600 HLA-typed donors. All discovery cohort repertoires had been generated on a single sequencing platform. Alongside the repertoire data, information on donor age, sex, ethnicity and CMV serostatus was compiled. An earlier analysis of approximately 580 of the donors used high-throughput TCR beta sequencing to judge whether each TCR beta V gene segment behaved as functional or pseudogenic. In addition to the first cohort of approximately 670 subjects, a separate validation cohort of 130 or so different subjects was used. A handful of DR-DQ haplotypes were treated as single units for association and clustering because of strong linkage in the cohort. In the later analysis, no new phenotypic data were used to find candidate immune exposures; instead, reliance was placed on TCR beta sequences and their occurrence across donors. The study was designed to test whether signatures of past pathogen exposure could be identified by cataloging public T cell receptors. Summary of the overall study and its limitations: Assigning TCR associations to individual alleles was difficult when HLA alleles, especially DR and DQ, strongly co-occurred. The cohort was sequenced for TCR beta chains only, and without alpha or paired-chain data the features that could be detected were limited. Immune exposure information for the cohort was limited to CMV serostatus. The classifier was reported to diagnose cytomegalovirus status with high specificity and sensitivity in both the original cohort and the validation cohort. A later analysis found that most CMV-associated TCR beta chains appeared HLA-restricted, with HLA associations seemingly driven largely by CMV exposure. A group of highly shared sequence variants was considered likely to be a technical artifact of the sequencing pipeline. In a later analysis, several top co-occurrence clusters were reported to appear linked to parvovirus B19, influenza, CMV and Epstein-Barr virus. In the study, about 150 TCR beta chains were listed as associated with cytomegalovirus. In vitro tests confirmed that a few of the cytomegalovirus-associated TCR beta chains recognize cytomegalovirus antigens. A later analysis found that HLA-associated TCR beta chains were more clonally expanded and had lower generation probabilities than equally common non-associated chains. Because counts were too low, about 15 rarely observed V segments, including chromosome 9 orphons, were left out of the earlier analysis of a few hundred of the donors. A further reported finding was that TCR beta sequences accurately predicted the HLA-A and HLA-B alleles for most subjects in the first cohort. Linkage disequilibrium might explain the correlated functional status among segregating V segments, but an unknown experimental factor could not be excluded. A later genetic analysis associated a missense DCLRE1C variant with V-gene and J-gene trimming of TCR beta chains, and an independent cohort replicated the association. In a later genetic analysis, fewer N-insertions in productive TCRs were reported among donors in an Asian-associated ancestry cluster than the roughly 640-donor mean. The presence/absence analyses assumed that sequencing depth was roughly uniform across donors, and that assumption may not be true. The 87-base-pair reads could not distinguish some IMGT-functional V segments, including TRBV6-2 and TRBV6-3, so those segments were excluded. Across donors, most TCR sequences were observed very rarely, whereas some public TCRs were present in many individuals. In an earlier analysis of some 500 of the donors, most TCR beta V segments appeared in productive rearrangements about 87% or about 30% of the time, broadly matching IMGT annotations. According to a later analysis, TCR association rates differed among HLA loci, with DRB1 alleles showing the most associated TCRs and HLA-C alleles showing the fewest. The authors suggested that the approach could potentially be generalized to other disease states and immunological phenotypes. In a later analysis, some 17,000 TCR beta sequences were associated with specific HLA alleles at a false discovery rate of 0.05. Because HLA typing was missing for some donors at each locus, association tests included only the typed subset.

The cohort consisted of 670 or so healthy bone marrow donors. At the time of sampling, every cohort member was nominally healthy, though immune exposures that went unrecorded were likely present. The donor tested CMV seronegative, placing the donor among the roughly 350 seronegative members of the cohort. Every donor gave a peripheral blood sample, and the peripheral blood mononuclear cells from that sample were used for TCR beta sequencing. The Qiagen DNeasy Blood Extraction Kit was used to extract genomic DNA from the blood cell samples. Libraries were made using the immunoSEQ multiplex PCR assay. For the multiplex PCR, a mixture combining 60 forward primers for TCR Vbeta segments and 13 reverse primers for TCR Jbeta segments was used. The CDR3 region of rearranged TCR beta genes was amplified from genomic DNA by a multiplex PCR assay. Amplified TCR beta libraries were sequenced as 87-base-pair reads on the Illumina HiSeq System. The paper's processing steps were these. A later analysis tallied approximately 87 million unique TCR beta chains across the 666 repertoires, and around 12 million of those chains were shared by two or more donors. Raw reads were error-corrected and collapsed into unique sequences with a nearest-neighbor algorithm that merged closely related sequences to remove PCR and sequencing errors. V, D and J gene segments were assigned by aligning CDR3 sequences to IMGT reference sequences. Each retained sequence needed at least a six-nucleotide match to both a V gene segment and a J gene segment. A rearrangement was called productive if the CDR3 had no stop codons and remained in frame with V and J, and every other rearrangement was called non-productive. CDR3 was defined by IMGT convention, running from the second conserved V-encoded cysteine to the conserved J-encoded phenylalanine. In an earlier analysis of around 600 of the donors, sequences lacking an unambiguous match to a single V gene segment were excluded. In an earlier analysis of approximately 550 of the donors, V segments were called functional above 56.7% productive rearrangements and were called segregating when the between-donor standard deviation exceeded 5%. A statistical classification framework was built to diagnose cytomegalovirus status from the catalog of TCR beta chain sequences. In a later analysis, V and J genes were assigned by comparing TCR nucleotide sequences against IMGT/GENE-DB human TR gene sequences. Using the TCRdist pipeline, a later analysis assigned CDR3 sequences along with most-parsimonious VDJ recombination scenarios. In a later analysis, every TCR beta chain was defined by the combination of its CDR3 amino acid sequence and its V-gene family, and reads without a unique V-gene family were dropped. To address suspected cross-contamination and a sequencing artifact, a later analysis removed roughly 640 highly shared, low-generation-probability nucleotide sequences. In a later analysis, a clonal expansion index for each public chain was calculated from normalized within-repertoire ranks of inferred template counts. Generation probabilities in a later analysis came from a VDJ recombination model fitted to out-of-frame rearrangements, and those results were checked against IGoR. Hypergeometric tests were used in a later analysis to score TCR-TCR, TCR-HLA and TCR-CMV co-occurrence, with a repertoire-size bias correction applied to the TCR pairs. False discovery rates were estimated in a later analysis by permuting HLA or CMV assignments 20 times. In a later analysis, co-occurring TCRs were grouped using DBSCAN, and TCRdist sequence similarity was added for clustering within HLA-allele-positive subsets. Repertoires with fewer than 30,000 or more than 120,000 public chains, plus five repertoires with anomalous nucleotide sharing, were excluded from co-occurrence clustering. TCRdb provides this immuneACCESS table in a form limited to in-frame rearrangements. Some clones are lacking; in checked studies, under half of them reflect an unresolved V gene, and why the rest are absent is not known. V and J calls and clone size are given by that table; D and trimming were obtained from the DNA. The sample includes some 150,000 clones, with around 70% observed a single time. In total, the top ten clones hold around 2.3% of the sample.

The TCR sequence derives from a man aged 30 to 45 in good health and CMV-seronegative. Recombination connected TRBV7-9 to TRBJ1-2; the best D guess is TRBD1, with 6 bases matching. Sequencing input: PBMCs. The DNA sequence is as follows: TGTGCCAGCAGCTTTTCGGGGGGCGAGCACTATGGCTACACCTTC. Translated, it gives CASSFSGGEHYGYTF. Joined to the reference TRBV7-9 and TRBJ1-2 proteins, this CDR3 gives the full variable domain: DTGVSQNPRHKITKRGQNVTFRCDPISEHNRLYWYRQTLGQGPEFLTYFQNEAQLEKSRLLSDRFSAERPKGSFSTLEIQRTEQGDSAMYLCASSFSGGEHYGYTFGSGTRLTVV.